This T cell receptor (beta chain) was found in a study of cytomegalovirus exposure and HLA in healthy donors. The PCR had 60 Vbeta and 13 Jbeta primers. The protocol was immunoSEQ multiplex PCR, while the TCRdb copy is restricted to in-frame clones and leaves out a portion. The sample holds roughly 140,000 clones, 60% to 70% seen once. Germline V gives CDR1 LNHDA, CDR2 SQIVND (reference sequence). After removal of 5 bases from V and 4 bases from J, the junction contained 6 bases not matched to a gene. The CDR3 totals 15 residues. General study points: The authors later found most CMV-associated TCR beta chains appeared HLA-restricted.

This clone turned up a few times. Its antigen is unknown. This chain uses TRBV19 with TRBJ1-2; TRBD1 agrees at 11 bases. The sequence came from a woman in her sixties in good health and CMV-seropositive. Sequencing was carried out using PBMCs. DNA for the CDR3: TGTGCCAGTAGTCTTACGGGACAGGGGGGCTATGGCTACACCTTC. Protein: CASSLTGQGGYGYTF.